Listed below are T cell receptor beta chains from one sample, sequenced in a study of CD8+ T cells in alopecia areata. Assay used: immunoSEQ multiplex PCR; TCRdb lists only in-frame clones, some missing. The sample records about 150,000 clones, 45% to 60% being singletons. Sequenced material: CD8+ T cells sorted from blood, taken at week 4, from a patient treated with tofacitinib. Receptors were obtained from a human donor with alopecia areata. The CDR3 runs from the conserved cysteine through the conserved F or W. D genes are given only for firm matches. Not all rows give a size; the values are once, few, many and, for expanded clones, a class.

v_gene	abundance	j_gene	d_gene	CDR3aa	CDR3nt
TRBV21-1	few	TRBJ1-1	NA	CASSKEADRGRFDTEAFF	TGTGCCAGCAGCAAAGAGGCGGACAGGGGGCGTTTTGACACTGAAGCTTTCTTT
TRBV29-1	NA	TRBJ2-7	NA	CSVENLSYEQYF	TGCAGCGTTGAAAACCTCTCCTACGAGCAGTACTTC
TRBV27	NA	TRBJ2-1	NA	CASSWGNEQFF	TGTGCCAGCAGTTGGGGCAATGAGCAGTTCTTC
TRBV29-1	NA	TRBJ1-3	NA	CSALNSDSGNTIYF	TGCAGCGCCTTGAACAGTGACTCTGGAAACACCATATATTTT
TRBV21-1	NA	TRBJ1-5	NA	CASSKGQGNSNQPQHF	TGTGCCAGCAGCAAGGGTCAGGGAAATAGCAATCAGCCCCAGCATTTT
TRBV19	few	TRBJ1-1	NA	CASSIYPGTEAFF	TGTGCCAGTAGTATATACCCGGGCACTGAAGCTTTCTTT
TRBV19	NA	TRBJ1-2	NA	CASSIIRDNYGYTF	TGTGCCAGTAGTATCATCAGGGACAACTATGGCTACACCTTC
TRBV11-2	NA	TRBJ2-1	NA	CASSLVGGYNEQFF	TGTGCCAGCAGCTTAGTGGGGGGTTACAATGAGCAGTTCTTC
TRBV4-2	few	TRBJ1-1	TRBD1	CASSQPRDRAFMNTEAFF	TGTGCCAGCAGCCAACCCCGGGACAGGGCCTTCATGAACACTGAAGCTTTCTTT
TRBV5-6	NA	TRBJ2-7	NA	CASSSHSTYEQYF	TGTGCCAGCAGCTCCCACTCTACCTACGAGCAGTACTTC
TRBV27	once	TRBJ2-2	NA	CASTPLGNTGELFF	TGTGCCAGCACCCCCCTGGGGAACACCGGGGAGCTGTTTTTT
TRBV27	few	TRBJ2-7	TRBD1	CASSLDRVREQYF	TGTGCCAGCAGTTTGGACAGGGTCAGGGAGCAGTACTTC
TRBV4-1	NA	TRBJ2-7	NA	CASSQEGVRAPSYEQYF	TGCGCCAGCAGCCAAGAAGGGGTCAGGGCCCCCTCCTACGAGCAGTACTTC
TRBV9	few	TRBJ1-4	TRBD1	CASSDTGDRGEKLFF	TGTGCCAGCAGCGATACAGGGGACAGGGGCGAAAAACTGTTTTTT
TRBV15	NA	TRBJ1-1	NA	CATKPGMNTEAFF	TGTGCCACCAAGCCTGGGATGAACACTGAAGCTTTCTTT
TRBV25-1	few	TRBJ2-3	NA	CASSEWGEADTQYF	TGTGCCAGCAGTGAATGGGGTGAAGCAGATACGCAGTATTTT
TRBV11-2	NA	TRBJ2-1	TRBD2	CASSPGLDYNEQFF	TGTGCCAGCAGCCCGGGACTAGACTACAATGAGCAGTTCTTC
TRBV5-1	NA	TRBJ2-5	NA	CASPQETQYF	TGCGCCAGCCCTCAAGAGACCCAGTACTTC
TRBV7-2	NA	TRBJ2-7	TRBD1	CASSRPGTGSYEQYF	TGTGCCAGCAGCCGTCCCGGGACAGGTTCCTACGAGCAGTACTTC
TRBV13	few	TRBJ1-1	TRBD1	CASSSPGQGSEAFF	TGTGCCAGCAGCTCCCCGGGACAGGGATCTGAAGCTTTCTTT
TRBV2	few	TRBJ1-5	NA	CASRSGGNQPQHF	TGTGCCAGCCGGTCGGGGGGAAATCAGCCCCAGCATTTT
TRBV2	NA	TRBJ2-2	TRBD1	CASSVLRTGGSNTGELFF	TGTGCCAGCAGTGTTTTGAGGACAGGGGGCTCGAACACCGGGGAGCTGTTTTTT
TRBV11-2	NA	TRBJ2-7	NA	CASSLGDSYEQYF	TGTGCCAGCAGCTTAGGGGACTCCTACGAGCAGTACTTC
TRBV5-6	NA	TRBJ2-5	NA	CASSLLVEETQYF	TGTGCCAGCAGCTTGTTGGTGGAAGAGACCCAGTACTTC
TRBV5-6	NA	TRBJ2-7	NA	CASSLKQFYEQYF	TGTGCCAGCAGCTTGAAACAATTCTACGAGCAGTACTTC
TRBV13	few	TRBJ2-3	TRBD2	CASSRQRGGLDTQYF	TGTGCCAGCAGTCGTCAGCGGGGGGGCTTAGATACGCAGTATTTT
TRBV30	NA	TRBJ2-7	NA	CAWSYGYSYEQYF	TGTGCCTGGTCCTACGGTTACTCCTACGAGCAGTACTTC
TRBV2	few	TRBJ1-5	NA	CASSEFQLNQPQHF	TGTGCCAGCAGTGAATTCCAGCTTAATCAGCCCCAGCATTTT
TRBV13	few	TRBJ2-7	NA	CASSLEESYEQYF	TGTGCCAGCAGCTTAGAGGAATCCTACGAGCAGTACTTC
TRBV2	NA	TRBJ2-4	NA	CASRDGGERNIQYF	TGTGCCAGCAGGGACGGGGGAGAGAGAAACATTCAGTACTTC
TRBV15	NA	TRBJ1-5	NA	CATSSESSRDNQPQHF	TGTGCCACCAGCAGTGAGAGTTCCAGGGACAATCAGCCCCAGCATTTT